This is a list of T cell receptor beta chains from one sample in a study of blood T cell repertoires in COVID-19. The protocol was immunoSEQ multiplex PCR, while the TCRdb copy is restricted to in-frame clones and leaves out a portion. The sample includes approximately 80,000 clones, around 80% of them seen just once. Sequencing was done on a sample of peripheral blood. The receptors here all came from a man between 60 and 75 years old with acute or convalescent COVID-19. The CDR3 runs from the conserved cysteine through the conserved F or W. Each record gives: J gene, V gene, D gene, CDR3 DNA, CDR3 protein. D genes are given only for firm matches.

TRBJ1-1,TRBV5-1,TRBD1,TGCGCCAGCAAAACAGGGGAGGACACTGAAGCTTTCTTT,CASKTGEDTEAFF
TRBJ1-2,TRBV7-2,NA,TGTGCCAGCAGACTTATAACGGAGAACTATGGCTACACCTTC,CASRLITENYGYTF
TRBJ1-1,TRBV3-1/TRBV3-2,NA,TGTGCCAGCAGCCAAGTACGGCGGGGGGCTGAAGCTTTCTTT,CASSQVRRGAEAFF
TRBJ2-3,TRBV30,NA,TGTGCCTGGACGGAGGGTAGCACAGATACGCAGTATTTT,CAWTEGSTDTQYF
TRBJ2-7,TRBV7-8,NA,TGTGCCAGCAGCTTGGGCACCCTCCTCGAGCAGTACTTC,CASSLGTLLEQYF
TRBJ2-1,TRBV30,TRBD2,TGTGCCTGGACCATCGGACTAGCGGGATCCAATGAGCAGTTCTTC,CAWTIGLAGSNEQFF
TRBJ1-5,TRBV28,NA,TGTGCCAGCAGTGAGACATACCGCAATCAGCCCCAGCATTTT,CASSETYRNQPQHF
TRBJ1-1,TRBV14,NA,TGTGCCAGCAGCCAAGCGGACACTGAAGCTTTCTTT,CASSQADTEAFF
TRBJ1-1,TRBV28,NA,TGTGCCAGCAGTCCGGCAGGAAACATGAACACTGAAGCTTTCTTT,CASSPAGNMNTEAFF
TRBJ1-2,TRBV25-1,NA,TGTGCCAGCAGCAGACTCTATGGCTACACCTTC,CASSRLYGYTF
TRBJ2-5,TRBV9,TRBD1,TGTGCCAGCAGCCCCCAAGGCAGGGGGCCCCAAGAGACCCAGTACTTC,CASSPQGRGPQETQYF
TRBJ1-2,TRBV6-5,NA,TGTGCCAGCAGTAAACGAACGACTGACTATGGCTACACCTTC,CASSKRTTDYGYTF
TRBJ2-7,TRBV7-6,TRBD2,TGTGCCAGCAGCTTCCAAGTCCGGCTAGCGGAACCCTACGAGCAGTACTTC,CASSFQVRLAEPYEQYF